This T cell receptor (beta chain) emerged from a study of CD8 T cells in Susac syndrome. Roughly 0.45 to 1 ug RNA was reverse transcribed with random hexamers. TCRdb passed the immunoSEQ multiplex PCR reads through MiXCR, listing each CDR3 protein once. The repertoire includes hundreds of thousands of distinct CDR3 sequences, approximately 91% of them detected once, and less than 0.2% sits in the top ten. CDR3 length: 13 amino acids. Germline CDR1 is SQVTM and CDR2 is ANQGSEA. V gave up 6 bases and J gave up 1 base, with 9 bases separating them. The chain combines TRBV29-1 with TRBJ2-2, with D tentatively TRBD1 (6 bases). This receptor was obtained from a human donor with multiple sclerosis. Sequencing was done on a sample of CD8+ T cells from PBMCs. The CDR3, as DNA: TGCAGCGTACTGGGACAGAACACCGGGGAGCTGTTTTTT. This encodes CSVLGQNTGELFF.